These 12 T cell receptor beta chains were sequenced from one sample in a study of T cell repertoires in cytomegalovirus infection. TCRdb processed the reads anew with MiXCR; each CDR3 protein has one entry. This table holds around 800,000 distinct CDR3 sequences, about 30% found once. These receptors are not linked to any known antigen. Specimen: cultured CD8+ T cells from PBMCs, collected from culture after CMV antigen stimulation. These receptors were obtained from a human donor in good health (CMV status not recorded). Some clones in this sample may be carry-over from other donors' samples.

Only a few counts were recorded for this clonotype. The gene calls are TRBV7-6 and TRBJ1-1; D not certain. V was clipped by 2 bases and J by 4 bases, with 8 bases between them. The CDR3 is 13 amino acids. From germline, CDR1 is SGHVS and CDR2 FNYEAQ. CDR3 DNA: TGTGCCAGCAGCTTACGGTCCGGCACTGAAGCTTTCTTT. Translation: CASSLRSGTEAFF.

This clonotype occurred a few times. The chain recombines TRBV19 with TRBJ1-2, with 9 bases aligning to TRBD1. Per the germline V gene, CDR1 is LNHDA and CDR2 is SQIVND (reference sequence). V lost 1 base to trimming and J lost 4 bases; unmatched junction nucleotides: 16. This CDR3 contains 19 residues. Here the CDR3 DNA reads TGTGCCAGTAGTATAGCCCCGCCGGGACAGGGAGCCTCCGTCTATGGCTACACCTTC. It is translated as CASSIAPPGQGASVYGYTF.

This clonotype turned up a few times. This rearrangement joins TRBV6-2 or TRBV6-3 to TRBJ1-5, with 7 bases identical to TRBD1. This CDR3 spans 15 amino acids. Germline CDR1 MNHEY, CDR2 SVGEGT. V lost 7 bases and J lost 3; bases outside the gene matches: 9. CDR3 in amino acids: CASTPTGSPNQPQHF. The CDR3 coding sequence is TGTGCCAGCACCCCGACAGGGAGCCCCAATCAGCCCCAGCATTTT.

This clonotype was found a few times. CDR3 in amino acids: CASSYAGGRGTDTQYF. The CDR3 DNA reads as TGTGCCAGCAGTTACGCGGGGGGCAGGGGCACAGATACGCAGTATTTT. The chain carries TRBV6-5 and TRBJ2-3, with 8 bases identical to TRBD2. The V and J ends lost 2 bases and 1 base, in that order; junction bases with no gene match: 5. The CDR3 length is 16 residues. Germline loops: CDR1 MNHEY, CDR2 SVGAGI.

Many counts were recorded for this clonotype. The gene calls are TRBV7-6 and TRBJ2-1, with D uncertain. Looked up from germline, CDR1 is SGHVS and CDR2 is FNYEAQ. The ends were cut back, 2 bases at V and 10 bases at J, with 12 bases in the middle. The CDR3 spans 13 residues. The CDR3 protein is CASSLRAGREQFF. CDR3 nucleotides: TGTGCCAGCAGCTTAAGGGCAGGCAGGGAGCAGTTCTTC.

This clonotype was seen repeatedly, ten times or more. The J gene is TRBJ1-5, the V gene TRBV2; D is perhaps TRBD1 (5 bases). Germline V CDR1 and CDR2: SNHLY, FYNNEI. V lost 7 bases and J lost 3, with 16 bases in between. The CDR3 is 15 residues long. The CDR3 DNA is TGTGCCAGCACCCAAGGGGCAGGGTACAATCAGCCCCAGCATTTT. It codes for CASTQGAGYNQPQHF.

This clonotype was seen just once. This rearrangement joins TRBV20-1 to TRBJ1-3; 8 positions agree with TRBD1. The CDR3 spans 16 residues. Germline V lookup: CDR1 DFQATT, CDR2 SNEGSKA (reference sequence). J lost 3 bases, V lost 0 bases, and 7 bases had no gene match. CDR3 sequence reads: CSARDNRGLSGNTIYF. CDR3 in DNA: TGCAGTGCTAGAGATAACAGGGGGTTGAGTGGAAACACCATATATTTT.

This clonotype was observed a handful of times. The gene calls are TRBV6-6 and TRBJ2-1; D is undetermined. Trimming removed 10 bases from V and 6 bases from J, with 10 bases in between. This CDR3 is built from 11 residues. Germline V gives CDR1 MNHNY, CDR2 SVGAGI (reference sequence). In nucleotides, the CDR3 is TGTGCCACCCAGAGAGGCAATGAGCAGTTCTTC. Protein: CATQRGNEQFF.

Comment on this clonotype: A read error may account for a junction end that differs from germline. V is TRBV6-6 and J is TRBJ2-1; the D gene is possibly TRBD2 (6 bases). The CDR3 consists of 15 residues. Germline assignment: CDR1 MNHNY and CDR2 SVGAGI (reference sequence). This CDR3 reads CVSSPRGNSYNEQFF. In DNA form, the CDR3 reads TGTGTCAGCAGTCCACGGGGGAACTCCTACAATGAGCAGTTCTTC.

J is TRBJ2-7 and V is TRBV29-1; perhaps TRBD1 as D (6 bases). The ends were cut back, 2 bases at V and 2 bases at J, with 10 bases in the middle. The germline V gene has CDR1 SQVTM and CDR2 ANQGSEA. This CDR3 contains 13 residues. The CDR3 sequence: CSVETGYAYEQYF. As DNA, the CDR3 is TGCAGCGTTGAAACAGGGTACGCCTACGAGCAGTACTTC.

This clonotype was seen a single time. A much more abundant neighbour one base away suggests this may be a read error. The chain carries TRBV7-8 and TRBJ1-4; the D is unclear. The V end lost 10 bases, the J end lost 0 bases, and 18 bases lay between the germline ends. The CDR3 runs to 16 residues. The V gene's germline CDR1 is SGHVS and CDR2 FQNEAQ. CDR3 loop: CANSFYETATNEKLFF. CDR3 nucleotide sequence: TGTGCCAACAGTTTTTATGAGACTGCAACTAATGAAAAACTGTTTTTT.

This clonotype was observed a handful of times. The chain is built from TRBV10-3 and TRBJ2-1; 8 bases match TRBD1. V lost 8 bases, J lost 8 bases, and 5 bases stayed unmatched. The CDR3 runs 12 residues. Germline V gene sequence: CDR1 ENHRY, CDR2 SYGVKD. The CDR3 DNA is TGTGCCATCGGACAGGGTGACCATGAGCAGTTCTTC. It translates to CAIGQGDHEQFF.